This entry concerns a single T cell receptor beta chain. The target of this receptor is not known. The input lacks base qualities; no much larger clone sits a single base away. This entry is derived from a study of blood T cell repertoires in COVID-19 (dated by TCRdb to the early 2020s). About the investigation overall: Samples covering the acute and convalescent phases of COVID-19 were provided by collaborators in the United States, Italy and Spain. The prospective study material was composed of cDNA or gDNA derived from T cells, B-cell-depleted T cells, or PBMCs. Where available, HLA class I and class II types were taken from metadata supplied by the sample provider and were not determined by assay-based typing. Subjects who had been exposed to COVID-19, were actively infected with it, or had recovered from it provided the deeply sampled blood TCRbeta repertoires that made up the dataset. A freely available public database, intended as a resource for researchers studying the immune response to SARS-CoV-2, is where the repertoires were released. Nearly every sample came with metadata listing a de-identified subject ID, COVID-19 status, age in years and sex. Samples came from the ongoing ImmuneRACE study (first 160 participants) plus 1,254 subjects from 6 global collaborators. Overall results and qualifications from the work: The amount of clinical and demographic metadata varied by source and participant and was provided uncurated.

The immunoSEQ Assay, a bias-controlled multiplex PCR, was used to amplify TCRbeta CDR3 regions from genomic DNA. Per the authors' processing: The number of nucleated cells in each sample was estimated from the amplification of reference gene primers within the assay. To quantify the absolute abundance of each unique TCRbeta CDR3 rearrangement, sequence reads were collapsed and filtered. For each sample, productive Simpson clonality was calculated as the square root of Simpson's diversity index over productive rearrangements. The clones in this table, taken by TCRdb from immuneACCESS, are in-frame only. Not every clone is retained; where verified, under half of the shortfall comes from an unresolved V gene, and the cause of the rest is unknown. V and J calls and clone size follow that table, whereas D and trimming were derived from the DNA. Across this sample there are 170,000 or so clones, with approximately 90% seen only once. The biggest ten clones account for less than 2% of the sample.

Samples from volunteer blood donors who had recovered from COVID-19 were contributed by a second Seattle source. Each collaborating institution followed its own protocols to collect whole blood in K2EDTA tubes. Collaborator samples were shipped for TCRbeta analysis as frozen whole blood, isolated PBMCs, or DNA extracted from either sample type. From the cysteine through the phenylalanine, the CDR3 covers 15 amino acids. The sequence is cut down to CDR3 DNA, 45 bases in frame from base 1. Trimming at the junction amounts to 2 bases on V and 2 bases on J, and the germline ends lie 12 bases apart. The germline V gene gives CDR1 as KGHSH and CDR2 as LQKENI.

The receptor was derived from a man aged 18 to 30 who had recovered from COVID-19. The chain couples TRBV18 to TRBJ1-1; possibly the D gene is TRBD1, per 5 matching bases. Sequencing was done on a sample of peripheral blood. The nucleotides read TGTGCCAGCTCACCATCCGGGGGGACTAACACTGAAGCTTTCTTT. Its protein product is CASSPSGGTNTEAFF.